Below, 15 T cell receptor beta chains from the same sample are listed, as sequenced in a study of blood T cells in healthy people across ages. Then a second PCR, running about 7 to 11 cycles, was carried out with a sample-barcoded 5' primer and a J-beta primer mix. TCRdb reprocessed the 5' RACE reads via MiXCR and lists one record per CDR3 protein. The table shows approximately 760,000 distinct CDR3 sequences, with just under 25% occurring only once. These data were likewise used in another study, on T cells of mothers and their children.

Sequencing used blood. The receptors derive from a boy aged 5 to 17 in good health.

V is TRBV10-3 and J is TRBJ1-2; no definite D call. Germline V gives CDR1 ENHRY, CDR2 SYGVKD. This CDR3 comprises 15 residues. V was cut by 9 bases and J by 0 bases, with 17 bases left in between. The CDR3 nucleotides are TGTGCCATTGGGCCCGAGCGGGCTTCTAACTATGGCTACACCTTC. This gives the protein CAIGPERASNYGYTF.

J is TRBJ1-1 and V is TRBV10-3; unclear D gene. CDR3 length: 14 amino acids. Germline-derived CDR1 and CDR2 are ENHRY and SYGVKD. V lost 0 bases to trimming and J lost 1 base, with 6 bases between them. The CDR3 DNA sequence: TGTGCCATCAGTGAGTCGAAAGCGAACACTGAAGCTTTCTTT. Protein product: CAISESKANTEAFF.

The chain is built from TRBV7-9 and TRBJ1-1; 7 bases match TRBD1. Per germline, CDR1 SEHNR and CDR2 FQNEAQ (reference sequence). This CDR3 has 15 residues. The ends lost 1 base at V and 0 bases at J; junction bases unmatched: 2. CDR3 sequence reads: CASSLETGVNTEAFF. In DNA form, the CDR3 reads TGTGCCAGCAGCTTAGAAACAGGGGTGAACACTGAAGCTTTCTTT.

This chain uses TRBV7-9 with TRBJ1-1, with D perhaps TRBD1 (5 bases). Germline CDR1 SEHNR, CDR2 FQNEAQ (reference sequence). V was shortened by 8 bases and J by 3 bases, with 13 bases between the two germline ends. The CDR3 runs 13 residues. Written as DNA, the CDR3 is TGTGCCAGCGGGGGTTTTTGGGACACTGAAGCTTTCTTT. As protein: CASGGFWDTEAFF.

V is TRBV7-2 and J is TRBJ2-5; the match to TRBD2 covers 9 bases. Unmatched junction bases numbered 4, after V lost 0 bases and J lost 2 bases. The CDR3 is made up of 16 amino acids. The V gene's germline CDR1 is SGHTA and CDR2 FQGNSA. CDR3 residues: CASSLALAGYQETQYF. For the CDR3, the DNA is TGTGCCAGCAGCTTAGCCCTAGCGGGATATCAAGAGACCCAGTACTTC. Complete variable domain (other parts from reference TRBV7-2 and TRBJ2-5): GAGVSQSPSNKVTEKGKDVELRCDPISGHTALYWYRQSLGQGLEFLIYFQGNSAPDKSGLPSDRFSAERTGGSVSTLTIQRTQQEDSAVYLCASSLALAGYQETQYFGPGTRLLVL.

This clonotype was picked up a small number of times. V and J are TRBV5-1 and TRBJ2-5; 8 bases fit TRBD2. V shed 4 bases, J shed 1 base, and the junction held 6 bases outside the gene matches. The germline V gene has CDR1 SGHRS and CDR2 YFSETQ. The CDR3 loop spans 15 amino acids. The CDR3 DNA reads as TGCGCCAGCAGCCAGAACCTAGCGGGCCAAGAGACCCAGTACTTC. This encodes CASSQNLAGQETQYF.

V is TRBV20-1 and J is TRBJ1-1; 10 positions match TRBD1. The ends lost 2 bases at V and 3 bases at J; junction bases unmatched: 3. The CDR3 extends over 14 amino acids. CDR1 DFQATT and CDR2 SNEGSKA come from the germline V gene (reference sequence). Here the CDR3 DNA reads TGCAGTGCTAGAAGGACAGGGGGTGACACTGAAGCTTTCTTT. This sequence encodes CSARRTGGDTEAFF.

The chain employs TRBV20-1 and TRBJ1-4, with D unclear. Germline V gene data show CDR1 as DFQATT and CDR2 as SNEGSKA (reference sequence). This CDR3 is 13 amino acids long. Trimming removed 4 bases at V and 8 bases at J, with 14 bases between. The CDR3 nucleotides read TGCAGTGCTACCCTTCTGGGGTTCGAAAAACTGTTTTTT. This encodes CSATLLGFEKLFF.

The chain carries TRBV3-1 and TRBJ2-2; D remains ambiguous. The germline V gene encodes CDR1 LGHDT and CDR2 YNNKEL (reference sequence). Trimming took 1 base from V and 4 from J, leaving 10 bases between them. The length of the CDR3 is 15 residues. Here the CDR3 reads CASSQGKGSTGELFF. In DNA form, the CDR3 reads TGTGCCAGCAGCCAAGGAAAGGGTAGCACCGGGGAGCTGTTTTTT.

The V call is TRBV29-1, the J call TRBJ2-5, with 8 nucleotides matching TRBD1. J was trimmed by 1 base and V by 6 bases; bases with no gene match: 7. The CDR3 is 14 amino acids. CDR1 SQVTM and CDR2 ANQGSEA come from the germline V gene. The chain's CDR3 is CSVRPGQAQETQYF. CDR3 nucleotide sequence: TGCAGCGTGCGACCGGGACAGGCCCAAGAGACCCAGTACTTC.

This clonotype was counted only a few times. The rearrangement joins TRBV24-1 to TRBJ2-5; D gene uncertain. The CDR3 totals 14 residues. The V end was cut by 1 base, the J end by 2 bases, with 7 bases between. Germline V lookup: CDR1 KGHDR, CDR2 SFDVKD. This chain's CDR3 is CATSDFDGQETQYF. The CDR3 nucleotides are TGTGCCACCAGTGATTTTGACGGACAAGAGACCCAGTACTTC.

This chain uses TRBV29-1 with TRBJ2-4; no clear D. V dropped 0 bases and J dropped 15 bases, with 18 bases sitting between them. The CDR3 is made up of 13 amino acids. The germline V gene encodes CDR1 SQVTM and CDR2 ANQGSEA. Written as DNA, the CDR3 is TGCAGCGTTGAAGATGCTGAAGGTTACCCTAGGTACTTC. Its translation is CSVEDAEGYPRYF.

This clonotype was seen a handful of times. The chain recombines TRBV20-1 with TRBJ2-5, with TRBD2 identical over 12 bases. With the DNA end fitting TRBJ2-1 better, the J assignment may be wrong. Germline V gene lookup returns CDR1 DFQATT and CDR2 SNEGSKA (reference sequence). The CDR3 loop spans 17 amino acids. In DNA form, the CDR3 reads TGCAGTGCCACCACTAGCGGGGGGCCTACCAGGCGCAATGAGCAGTTCTTC. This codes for CSATTSGGPTRRNEQFF.

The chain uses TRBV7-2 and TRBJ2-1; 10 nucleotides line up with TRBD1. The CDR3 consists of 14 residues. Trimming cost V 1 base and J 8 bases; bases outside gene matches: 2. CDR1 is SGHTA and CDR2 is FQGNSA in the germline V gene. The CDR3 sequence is CASSLVGTGDEQFF. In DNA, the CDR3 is TGTGCCAGCAGCTTAGTGGGGACAGGGGATGAGCAGTTCTTC. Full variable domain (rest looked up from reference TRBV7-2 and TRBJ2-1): GAGVSQSPSNKVTEKGKDVELRCDPISGHTALYWYRQSLGQGLEFLIYFQGNSAPDKSGLPSDRFSAERTGGSVSTLTIQRTQQEDSAVYLCASSLVGTGDEQFFGPGTRLTVL.

The CDR3 sequence: CASSDRGSTEAFF. For the CDR3, the DNA is TGTGCCAGCTCCGACAGGGGAAGTACTGAAGCTTTCTTT. This chain uses TRBV12-3 or TRBV12-4 with TRBJ1-1; TRBD1 matches at 8 bases. V dropped 8 bases and J dropped 5; count of bases not matched to a gene: 7. This CDR3 spans 13 amino acids.